Detailed here is one T cell receptor beta chain. The data derive from a study of blood T cell repertoires in COVID-19. As for the study in general: The United States, Italy and Spain were the sources of the acute and convalescent COVID-19 samples. PBMCs, B-cell-depleted T cells, or T cells were the source of the cDNA or gDNA that made up the material.

Original data processing: Scientists estimated how many nucleated cells there were by amplifying reference gene primers. Assay used: immunoSEQ multiplex PCR; TCRdb lists only in-frame clones, some missing. The D gene and trimming were derived from the DNA, and the V and J assignments and clone size from that table. The sample records about 92,000 clones, around 81% being singletons. This CDR3 spans 14 amino acids. CDR1 SQVTM and CDR2 ANQGSEA come from the germline V gene. V lost 7 bases, J lost 10 bases, and 15 bases stayed unmatched. Sequenced: peripheral blood. The chain couples TRBV29-1 to TRBJ2-1, with 8 bases matching TRBD2. The receptor's source is a man between 45 and 60 years old who had recovered from COVID-19. This CDR3 is CSGLGAGGNKEQFF. CDR3 coding DNA: TGCAGCGGCCTTGGGGCGGGGGGCAATAAGGAGCAGTTCTTC.